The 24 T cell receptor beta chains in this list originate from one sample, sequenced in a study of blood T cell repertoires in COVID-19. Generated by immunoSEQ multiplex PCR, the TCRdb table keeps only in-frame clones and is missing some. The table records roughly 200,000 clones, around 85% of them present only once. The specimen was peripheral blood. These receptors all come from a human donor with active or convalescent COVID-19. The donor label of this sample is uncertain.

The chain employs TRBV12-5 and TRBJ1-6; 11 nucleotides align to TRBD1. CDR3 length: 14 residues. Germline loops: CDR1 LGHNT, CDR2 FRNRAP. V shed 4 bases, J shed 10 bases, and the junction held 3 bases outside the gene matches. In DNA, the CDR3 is TGTGCTAGTGGTTCGGGACAGGGGGGATCACCCCTCCACTTT. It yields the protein CASGSGQGGSPLHF.

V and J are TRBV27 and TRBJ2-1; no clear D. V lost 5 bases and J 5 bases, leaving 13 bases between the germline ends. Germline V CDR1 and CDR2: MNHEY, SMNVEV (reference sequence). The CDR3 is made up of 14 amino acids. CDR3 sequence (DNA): TGTGCCAGCAGTGCCCGCGGCCAGAACAATGAGCAGTTCTTC. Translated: CASSARGQNNEQFF.

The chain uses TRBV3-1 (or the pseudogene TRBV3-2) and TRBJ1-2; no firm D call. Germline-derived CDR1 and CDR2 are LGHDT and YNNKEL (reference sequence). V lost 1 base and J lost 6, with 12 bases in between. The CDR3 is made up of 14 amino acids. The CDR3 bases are TGTGCCAGCAGCCAAGGTGTGGGCACCGATGGCTACACCTTC. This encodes CASSQGVGTDGYTF.

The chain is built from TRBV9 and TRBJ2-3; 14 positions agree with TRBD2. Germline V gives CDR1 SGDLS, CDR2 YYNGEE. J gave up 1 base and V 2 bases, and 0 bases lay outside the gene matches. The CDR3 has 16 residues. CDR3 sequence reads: CASSVGLAGGTDTQYF. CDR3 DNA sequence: TGTGCCAGCAGCGTGGGACTAGCGGGGGGCACAGATACGCAGTATTTT.

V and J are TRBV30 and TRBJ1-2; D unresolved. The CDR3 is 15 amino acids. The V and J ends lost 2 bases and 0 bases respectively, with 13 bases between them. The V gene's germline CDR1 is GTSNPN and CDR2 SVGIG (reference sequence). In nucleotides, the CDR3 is TGTGCCTGGAGTTGGGGAGCTATAACTAACTATGGCTACACCTTC. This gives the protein CAWSWGAITNYGYTF.

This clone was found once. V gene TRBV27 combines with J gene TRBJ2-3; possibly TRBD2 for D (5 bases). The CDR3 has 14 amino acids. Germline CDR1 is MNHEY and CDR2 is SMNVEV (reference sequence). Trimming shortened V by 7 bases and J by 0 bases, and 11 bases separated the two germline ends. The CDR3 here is CASNSGPSTDTQYF. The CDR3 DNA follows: TGTGCCAGCAACAGCGGACCTAGCACAGATACGCAGTATTTT.

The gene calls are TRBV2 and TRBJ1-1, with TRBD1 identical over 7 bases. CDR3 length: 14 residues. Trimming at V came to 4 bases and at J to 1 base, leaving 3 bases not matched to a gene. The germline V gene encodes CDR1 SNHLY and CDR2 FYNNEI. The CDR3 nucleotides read TGTGCCAGCAGTGGGGACAGCTGGAACACTGAAGCTTTCTTT. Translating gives CASSGDSWNTEAFF.

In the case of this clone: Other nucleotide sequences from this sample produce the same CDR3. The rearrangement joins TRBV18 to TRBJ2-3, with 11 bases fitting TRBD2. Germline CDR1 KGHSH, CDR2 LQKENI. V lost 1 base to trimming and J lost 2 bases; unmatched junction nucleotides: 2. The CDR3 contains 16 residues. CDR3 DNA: TGTGCCAGCTCACCACTAGCGGGGGGGTCCACAGATACGCAGTATTTT. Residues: CASSPLAGGSTDTQYF.

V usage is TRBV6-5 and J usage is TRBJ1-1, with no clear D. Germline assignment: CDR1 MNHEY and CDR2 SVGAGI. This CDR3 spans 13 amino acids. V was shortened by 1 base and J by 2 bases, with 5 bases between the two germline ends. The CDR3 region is CASSYFLNTEAFF. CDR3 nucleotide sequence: TGTGCCAGCAGTTACTTTCTCAACACTGAAGCTTTCTTT.

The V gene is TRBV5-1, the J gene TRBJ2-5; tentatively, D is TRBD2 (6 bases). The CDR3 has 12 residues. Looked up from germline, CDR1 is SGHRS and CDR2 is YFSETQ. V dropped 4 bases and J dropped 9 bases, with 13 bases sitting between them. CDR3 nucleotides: TGCGCCAGCAGCGGGACTTTGGGGGCCCAGTACTTC. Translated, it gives CASSGTLGAQYF.

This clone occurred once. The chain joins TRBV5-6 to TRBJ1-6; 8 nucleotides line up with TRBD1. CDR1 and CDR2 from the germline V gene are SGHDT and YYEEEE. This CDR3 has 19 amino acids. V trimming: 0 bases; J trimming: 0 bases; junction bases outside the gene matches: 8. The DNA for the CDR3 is TGTGCCAGCAGCTTGGCCGCGGGACAGGCGAGCTCCTATAATTCACCCCTCCACTTT. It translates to CASSLAAGQASSYNSPLHF.

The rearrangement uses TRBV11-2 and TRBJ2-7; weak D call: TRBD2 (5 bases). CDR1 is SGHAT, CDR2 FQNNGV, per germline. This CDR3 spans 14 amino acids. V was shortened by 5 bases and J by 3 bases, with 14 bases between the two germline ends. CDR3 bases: TGTGCCAGCAGCCCCAGCGGTACAATCTACGAGCAGTACTTC. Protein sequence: CASSPSGTIYEQYF.

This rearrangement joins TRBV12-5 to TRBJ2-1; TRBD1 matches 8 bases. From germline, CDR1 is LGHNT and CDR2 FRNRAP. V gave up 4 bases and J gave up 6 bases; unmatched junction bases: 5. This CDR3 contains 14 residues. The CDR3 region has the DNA TGTGCTAGTGGTTCCGGACAGGGAGTCAATGAGCAGTTCTTC. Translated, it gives CASGSGQGVNEQFF. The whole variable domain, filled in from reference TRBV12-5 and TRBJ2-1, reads DARVTQTPRHKVTEMGQEVTMRCQPILGHNTVFWYRQTMMQGLELLAYFRNRAPLDDSGMPKDRFSAEMPDATLATLKIQPSEPRDSAVYFCASGSGQGVNEQFFGPGTRLTVL.

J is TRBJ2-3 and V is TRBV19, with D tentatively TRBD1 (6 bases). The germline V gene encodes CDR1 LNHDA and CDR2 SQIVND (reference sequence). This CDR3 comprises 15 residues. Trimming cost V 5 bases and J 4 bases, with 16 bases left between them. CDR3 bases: TGTGCCAGTAGTCCAGGGACATTAGGGGCAGATACGCAGTATTTT. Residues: CASSPGTLGADTQYF.

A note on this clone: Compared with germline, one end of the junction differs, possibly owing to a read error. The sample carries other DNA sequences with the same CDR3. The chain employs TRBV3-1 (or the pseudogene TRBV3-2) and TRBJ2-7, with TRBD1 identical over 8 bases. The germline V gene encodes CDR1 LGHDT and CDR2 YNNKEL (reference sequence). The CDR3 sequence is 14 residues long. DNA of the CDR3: TGTGCCAGCAGCCACTCACAGGGGGGCTACGAGCAGTATTTC. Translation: CASSHSQGGYEQYF.

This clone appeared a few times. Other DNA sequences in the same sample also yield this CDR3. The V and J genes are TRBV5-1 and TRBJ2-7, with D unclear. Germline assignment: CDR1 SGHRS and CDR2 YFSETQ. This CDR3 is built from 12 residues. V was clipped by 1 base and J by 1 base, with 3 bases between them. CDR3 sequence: CASSLSSYEQYF. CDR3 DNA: TGCGCCAGCAGCTTGTCTTCCTACGAGCAGTACTTC.

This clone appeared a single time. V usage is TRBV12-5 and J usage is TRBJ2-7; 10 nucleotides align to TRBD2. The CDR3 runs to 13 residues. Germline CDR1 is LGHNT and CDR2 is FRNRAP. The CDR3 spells CATQRGGSYEQYF. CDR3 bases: TGTGCCACCCAGCGGGGGGGCTCCTACGAGCAGTACTTC.

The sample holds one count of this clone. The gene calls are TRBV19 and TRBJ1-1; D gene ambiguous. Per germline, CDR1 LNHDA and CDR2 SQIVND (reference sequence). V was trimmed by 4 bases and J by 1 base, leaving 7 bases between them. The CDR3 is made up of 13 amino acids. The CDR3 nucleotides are TGTGCCAGTAGTACGACACGGAACACTGAAGCTTTCTTT. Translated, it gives CASSTTRNTEAFF.

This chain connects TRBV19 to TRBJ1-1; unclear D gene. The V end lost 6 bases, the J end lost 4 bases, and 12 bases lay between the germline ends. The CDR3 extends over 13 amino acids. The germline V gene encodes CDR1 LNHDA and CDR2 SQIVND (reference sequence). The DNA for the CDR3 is TGTGCCAGTAGAAAAATCGAGGGCACTGAAGCTTTCTTT. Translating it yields CASRKIEGTEAFF. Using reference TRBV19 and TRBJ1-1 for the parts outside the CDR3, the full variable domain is DGGITQSPKYLFRKEGQNVTLSCEQNLNHDAMYWYRQDPGQGLRLIYYSQIVNDFQKGDIAEGYSVSREKKESFPLTVTSAQKNPTAFYLCASRKIEGTEAFFGQGTRLTVV.

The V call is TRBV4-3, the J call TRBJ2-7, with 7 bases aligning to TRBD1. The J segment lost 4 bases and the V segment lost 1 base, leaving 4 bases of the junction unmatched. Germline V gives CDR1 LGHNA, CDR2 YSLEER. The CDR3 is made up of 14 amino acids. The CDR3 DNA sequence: TGCGCCAGCAGCCAAGCGGGACAGATTTACGAGCAGTACTTC. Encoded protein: CASSQAGQIYEQYF.

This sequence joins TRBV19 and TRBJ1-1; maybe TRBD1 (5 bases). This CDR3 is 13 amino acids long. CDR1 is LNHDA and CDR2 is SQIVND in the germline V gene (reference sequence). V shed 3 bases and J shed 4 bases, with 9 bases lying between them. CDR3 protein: CASSIQGFTEAFF. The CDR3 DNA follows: TGTGCCAGTAGTATCCAGGGATTCACTGAAGCTTTCTTT.

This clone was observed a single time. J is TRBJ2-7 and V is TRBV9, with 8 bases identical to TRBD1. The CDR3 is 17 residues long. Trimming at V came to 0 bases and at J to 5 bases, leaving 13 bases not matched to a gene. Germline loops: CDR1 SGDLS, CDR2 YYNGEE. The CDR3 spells CASSVAGPGQGWDEQYF. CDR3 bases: TGTGCCAGCAGCGTAGCGGGCCCCGGACAGGGATGGGACGAGCAGTACTTC. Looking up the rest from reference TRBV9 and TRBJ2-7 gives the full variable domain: DSGVTQTPKHLITATGQRVTLRCSPRSGDLSVYWYQQSLDQGLQFLIQYYNGEERAKGNILERFSAQQFPDLHSELNLSSLELGDSALYFCASSVAGPGQGWDEQYFGPGTRLTVT.

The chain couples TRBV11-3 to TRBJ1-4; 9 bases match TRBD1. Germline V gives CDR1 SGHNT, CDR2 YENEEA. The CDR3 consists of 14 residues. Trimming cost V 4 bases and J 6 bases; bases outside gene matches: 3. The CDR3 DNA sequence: TGTGCCAGCAGCTGGGGACAGGGAGATGAAAAACTGTTTTTT. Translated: CASSWGQGDEKLFF.

In DNA, the CDR3 is TGTGCCAGCAGTACCACAGGGTCCCAGTACTTC. As protein: CASSTTGSQYF. The rearrangement uses TRBV12-3 or TRBV12-4 and TRBJ2-5; tentatively, D is TRBD1 (6 bases). V was shortened by 5 bases and J by 9 bases, with 10 bases between the two germline ends. There are 11 residues in the CDR3.